The rows below give T cell receptor beta chains drawn from one sample of a study of T cell repertoires in cytomegalovirus infection. What these receptors recognize is not known. TCRdb re-called the reads with MiXCR, one entry per CDR3 protein. The sample lists about 830,000 distinct CDR3 sequences, around a third occurring once. Sequences were derived from cultured CD8+ T cells from PBMCs, sampled from culture after CMV antigen stimulation. The receptor source for this set is a human donor in good health (CMV status not recorded). Some clones in this sample may be carry-over from other donors' samples. Each CDR3 is given with its conserved first and last residue. Each record gives: clone size, D gene, J gene, V gene, CDR3 protein, CDR3 DNA. A D gene is named only where the DNA matches it firmly. Some rows have no size entry. The others give once, few or many, or a class for an expanded clone.

many,NA,TRBJ2-1,TRBV12-3/TRBV12-4,CASSSLAGSSYNEQFF,TGTGCCAGCAGTTCCCTAGCTGGGAGCTCCTACAATGAGCAGTTCTTC
few,NA,TRBJ2-3,TRBV7-2,CASLGGPGDTQYF,TGTGCCAGCCTCGGGGGTCCAGGAGATACGCAGTATTTT
few,NA,TRBJ2-7,TRBV20-1,CSASQSSSYEQYF,TGCAGTGCTAGCCAGAGCAGCTCCTACGAGCAGTACTTC
many,TRBD1,TRBJ1-1,TRBV10-2,CASSPGQSNTEAFF,TGCGCCAGCAGTCCGGGACAGTCAAACACTGAAGCTTTCTTT
many,NA,TRBJ2-2,TRBV7-6,CASSLEGPGELFF,TGTGCCAGCAGCTTAGAGGGCCCCGGGGAGCTGTTTTTT
NA,NA,TRBJ2-1,TRBV6-5,CASSFFMGNEQFF,TGTGCCAGCAGTTTTTTCATGGGAAATGAGCAGTTCTTC
few,NA,TRBJ2-2,TRBV7-6,CASSDVAYTGELFF,TGTGCCAGCAGCGACGTAGCGTACACCGGGGAGCTGTTTTTT
NA,TRBD1,TRBJ1-2,TRBV28,CASSLGPDRTF,TGTGCCAGCAGTTTGGGGCCGGACAGGACCTTC
NA,TRBD2,TRBJ2-1,TRBV29-1,CSVEGLAGGQRYRFF,TGCAGCGTTGAGGGACTAGCGGGGGGCCAAAGGTATCGGTTCTTC
NA,TRBD2,TRBJ2-7,TRBV2,CASSEAGTSGNYEQYF,TGTGCCAGCAGTGAAGCAGGAACTAGCGGGAACTACGAGCAGTACTTC
NA,NA,TRBJ1-6,TRBV3-1,CASSQGVIPFSYNSPLHF,TGTGCCAGCAGCCAAGGGGTCATACCCTTCTCCTATAATTCACCCCTCCACTTT
few,TRBD1,TRBJ2-2,TRBV10-3,CAITELRDRAPNPNTGELFF,TGTGCCATCACCGAACTTAGGGACAGGGCTCCAAACCCAAACACCGGGGAGCTGTTTTTT
many,NA,TRBJ1-5,TRBV12-3/TRBV12-4,CASSPGPRTGNQPQHF,TGTGCCAGCAGCCCGGGGCCCCGGACGGGCAATCAGCCCCAGCATTTT
medium-sized,NA,TRBJ2-1,TRBV7-6,CASSQPQERTESSYNEQFF,TGTGCCAGCAGCCAACCTCAAGAACGGACGGAAAGCTCCTACAATGAGCAGTTCTTC
NA,NA,TRBJ1-1,TRBV4-3,CASSHPRGRGGLRDTEAFF,TGCGCCAGCAGCCACCCTCGGGGTAGGGGGGGTCTAAGGGACACTGAAGCTTTCTTT
NA,NA,TRBJ2-1,TRBV6-1,CASSEGVPFLSYNEQFF,TGTGCCAGCAGTGAAGGGGTACCATTCCTTTCCTACAATGAGCAGTTCTTC
NA,TRBD2,TRBJ2-1,TRBV6-5,CASSLAGGHPQVEQFF,TGTGCCAGCAGTTTAGCGGGGGGCCACCCCCAAGTTGAGCAGTTCTTC
many,NA,TRBJ1-1,TRBV7-9,CASSLVRRGTEAFF,TGTGCCAGCAGCTTAGTTCGTAGGGGGACTGAAGCTTTCTTT
NA,TRBD1,TRBJ1-2,TRBV7-9,CASSLAGDSHGYTF,TGTGCCAGCAGCTTAGCGGGGGACAGTCATGGCTACACCTTC
once,NA,TRBJ1-1,TRBV20-1,CSAESSDGGWPNTEAFF,TGCAGTGCCGAATCTTCTGACGGGGGGTGGCCGAACACTGAAGCTTTCTTT
NA,NA,TRBJ1-5,TRBV20-1,CSAREEYQPQHF,TGCAGTGCTAGAGAAGAATATCAGCCCCAGCATTTT
NA,NA,TRBJ1-4,TRBV6-1,CASSVLQGLREKLFF,TGTGCCAGCAGTGTCTTACAGGGCCTGAGAGAAAAACTGTTTTTT